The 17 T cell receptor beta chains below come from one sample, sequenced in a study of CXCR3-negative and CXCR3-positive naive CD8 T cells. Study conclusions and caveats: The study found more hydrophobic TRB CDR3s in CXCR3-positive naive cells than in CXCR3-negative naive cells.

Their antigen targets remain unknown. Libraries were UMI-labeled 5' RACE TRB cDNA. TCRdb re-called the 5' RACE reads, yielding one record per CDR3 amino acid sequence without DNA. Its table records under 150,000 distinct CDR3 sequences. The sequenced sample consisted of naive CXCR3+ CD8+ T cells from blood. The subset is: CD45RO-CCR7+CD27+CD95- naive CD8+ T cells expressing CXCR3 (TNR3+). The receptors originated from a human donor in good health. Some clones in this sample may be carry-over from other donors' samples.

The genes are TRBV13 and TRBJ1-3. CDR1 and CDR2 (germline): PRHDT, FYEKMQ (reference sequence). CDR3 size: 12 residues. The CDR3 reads CASSSFGNTIYF. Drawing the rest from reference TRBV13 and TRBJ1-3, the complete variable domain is AAGVIQSPRHLIKEKRETATLKCYPIPRHDTVYWYQQGPGQDPQFLISFYEKMQSDKGSIPDRFSAQQFSDYHSELNMSSLELGDSALYFCASSSFGNTIYFGEGSWLTVV.

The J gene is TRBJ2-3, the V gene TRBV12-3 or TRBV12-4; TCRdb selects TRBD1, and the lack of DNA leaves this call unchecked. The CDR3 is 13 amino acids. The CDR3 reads CASSFEGTDTQYF.

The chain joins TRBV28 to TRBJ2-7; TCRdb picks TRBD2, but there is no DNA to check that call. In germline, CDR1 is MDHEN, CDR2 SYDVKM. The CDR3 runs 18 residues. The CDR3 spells CASSRVGRLAGVPLGQYF.

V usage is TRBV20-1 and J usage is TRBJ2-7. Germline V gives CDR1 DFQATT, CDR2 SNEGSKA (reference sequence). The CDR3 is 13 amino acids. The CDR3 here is CSASEREPHEQYF.

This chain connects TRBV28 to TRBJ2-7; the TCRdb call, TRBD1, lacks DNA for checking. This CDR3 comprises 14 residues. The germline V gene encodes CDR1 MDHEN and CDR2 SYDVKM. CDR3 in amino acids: CASIPGQGIDEQYF.

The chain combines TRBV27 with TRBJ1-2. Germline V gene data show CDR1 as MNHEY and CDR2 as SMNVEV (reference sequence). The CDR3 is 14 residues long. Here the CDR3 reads CASSFSSGAQGYTF.

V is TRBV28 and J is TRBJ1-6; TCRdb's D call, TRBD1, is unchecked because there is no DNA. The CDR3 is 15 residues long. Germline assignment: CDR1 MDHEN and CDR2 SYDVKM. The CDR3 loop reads CASSSNRDRESPLHF.

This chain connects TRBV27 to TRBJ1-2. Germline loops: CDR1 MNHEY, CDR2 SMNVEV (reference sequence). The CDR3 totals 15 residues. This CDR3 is CASSLSTGMHYSYTF.

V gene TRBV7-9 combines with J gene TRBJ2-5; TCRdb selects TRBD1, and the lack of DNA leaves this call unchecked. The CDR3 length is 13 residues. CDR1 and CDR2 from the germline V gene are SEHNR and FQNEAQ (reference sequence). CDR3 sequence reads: CASSASPRATQYF.

CDR3: CASSDAGPLETQYF. The chain recombines TRBV12-3 or TRBV12-4 with TRBJ2-5; TCRdb indicates TRBD2, and absent DNA this call remains unverified. The CDR3 has 14 residues.

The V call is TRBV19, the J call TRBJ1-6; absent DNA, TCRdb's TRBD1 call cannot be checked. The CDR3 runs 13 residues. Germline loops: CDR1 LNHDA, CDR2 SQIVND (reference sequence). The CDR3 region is CASSPGPGTPLHF.

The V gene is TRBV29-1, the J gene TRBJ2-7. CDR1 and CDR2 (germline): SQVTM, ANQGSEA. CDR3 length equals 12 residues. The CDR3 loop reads CSVKTSTYEQYF.

The chain's CDR3 is CASSLSGEETQYF. This rearrangement joins TRBV27 to TRBJ2-5; TCRdb's assignment of TRBD1 cannot be checked, as there is no DNA. The CDR3 is 13 amino acids. CDR1 is MNHEY, CDR2 SMNVEV, per germline (reference sequence).

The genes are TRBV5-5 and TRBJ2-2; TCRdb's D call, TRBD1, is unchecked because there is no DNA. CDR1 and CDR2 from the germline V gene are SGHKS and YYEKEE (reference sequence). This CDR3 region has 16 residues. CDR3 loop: CASSWGGIENTGELFF.

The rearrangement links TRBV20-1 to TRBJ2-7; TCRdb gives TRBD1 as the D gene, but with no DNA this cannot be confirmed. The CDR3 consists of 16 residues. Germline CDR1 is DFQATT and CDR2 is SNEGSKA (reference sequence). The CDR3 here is CSARDVRTGGLYEQYF.

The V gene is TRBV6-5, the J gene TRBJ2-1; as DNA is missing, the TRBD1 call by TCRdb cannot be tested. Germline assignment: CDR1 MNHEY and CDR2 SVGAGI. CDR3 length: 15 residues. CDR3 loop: CASSYGRNTYNEQFF.

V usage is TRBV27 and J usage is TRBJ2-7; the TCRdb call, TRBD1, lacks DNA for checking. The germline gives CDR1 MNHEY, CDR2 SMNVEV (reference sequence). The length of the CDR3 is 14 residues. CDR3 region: CAIAPGTGGYEQYF.